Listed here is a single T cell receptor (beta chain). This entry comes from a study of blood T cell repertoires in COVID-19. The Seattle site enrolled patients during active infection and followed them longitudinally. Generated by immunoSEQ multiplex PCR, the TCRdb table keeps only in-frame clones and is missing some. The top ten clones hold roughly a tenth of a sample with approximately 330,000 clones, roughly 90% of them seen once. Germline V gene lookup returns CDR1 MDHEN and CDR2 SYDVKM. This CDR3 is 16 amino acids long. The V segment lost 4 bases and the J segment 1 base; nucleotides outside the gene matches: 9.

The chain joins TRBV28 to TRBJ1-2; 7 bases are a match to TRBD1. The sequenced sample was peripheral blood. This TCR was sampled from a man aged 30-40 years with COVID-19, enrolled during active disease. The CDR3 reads CASSSPRDSHNYGYTF. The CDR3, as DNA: TGTGCCAGCAGTTCTCCCCGGGACAGTCATAACTATGGCTACACCTTC.